The rows below give T cell receptor beta chains drawn from one sample of a study of T cell responses to AZD1222 COVID-19 vaccine. The method was immunoSEQ multiplex PCR; TCRdb's version includes in-frame clones alone and lacks a portion of them. The profile shows approximately 120,000 clones, 70% to 90% of them singletons. The source was peripheral blood, collected on day 0 of AZD1222 vaccination. These receptors were obtained from an adult in good health. The CDR3 runs from the conserved cysteine through the conserved F or W. The D gene is left open where the match is weak. Size is stated for part of the rows, as once, few or many counts, or as a class when the clone is expanded.

abundance: .; d_gene: .; j_gene: TRBJ2-7; v_gene: TRBV7-9; CDR3nt: TGTGCCAGCAGCTTAGTCCCAAAGGTCGAGCAGTACTTC; CDR3aa: CASSLVPKVEQYF
abundance: few; d_gene: TRBD1; j_gene: TRBJ2-3; v_gene: TRBV19; CDR3nt: TGTGCCACTTCGACAGGGGGCTTTGACACAGATACGCAGTATTTT; CDR3aa: CATSTGGFDTDTQYF
abundance: .; d_gene: .; j_gene: TRBJ1-4; v_gene: TRBV15; CDR3nt: TGTGCCACCAGCAGAGGGGGAGGTCCAACTAATGAAAAACTGTTTTTT; CDR3aa: CATSRGGGPTNEKLFF
abundance: once; d_gene: .; j_gene: TRBJ2-3; v_gene: TRBV19; CDR3nt: TGTGCCAGTAGTATCCTAGGTCCGGCAGATACGCAGTATTTT; CDR3aa: CASSILGPADTQYF
abundance: once; d_gene: TRBD1; j_gene: TRBJ1-1; v_gene: TRBV11-3; CDR3nt: TGTGCCAGCAGCCCGGGGGACAGCGACACTGAAGCTTTCTTT; CDR3aa: CASSPGDSDTEAFF
abundance: .; d_gene: TRBD1; j_gene: TRBJ1-5; v_gene: TRBV9; CDR3nt: TGTGCCAGCAGCCCAGGGACAGCGAGGGGTCAGCCCCAGCATTTT; CDR3aa: CASSPGTARGQPQHF
abundance: .; d_gene: .; j_gene: TRBJ1-1; v_gene: TRBV18; CDR3nt: TGTGCCAGCTCAACACTGAACACTGAAGCTTTCTTT; CDR3aa: CASSTLNTEAFF
abundance: .; d_gene: .; j_gene: TRBJ1-1; v_gene: TRBV9; CDR3nt: TGTGCCAGCAGCGTAGCCCTGAACACTGAAGCTTTCTTT; CDR3aa: CASSVALNTEAFF
abundance: .; d_gene: .; j_gene: TRBJ1-5; v_gene: TRBV6-2/TRBV6-3; CDR3nt: TGTGCCAGCAGTTACGTCTTTAGGTCAGACCTTTATAGCAATCAGCCCCAGCATTTT; CDR3aa: CASSYVFRSDLYSNQPQHF
abundance: .; d_gene: .; j_gene: TRBJ1-2; v_gene: TRBV5-8; CDR3nt: TGTGCCAGCAGCCGACAAAACTATGGCTACACCTTC; CDR3aa: CASSRQNYGYTF
abundance: .; d_gene: TRBD1; j_gene: TRBJ1-2; v_gene: TRBV5-8; CDR3nt: TGTGCCAGCAGCCTCACCGGGACAGGGGGCGCCGGGGGCTACACCTTC; CDR3aa: CASSLTGTGGAGGYTF
abundance: .; d_gene: .; j_gene: TRBJ1-2; v_gene: TRBV7-9; CDR3nt: TGTGCCAGCAGCTTAGGTGAGGGTCTGTATGGCTACACCTTC; CDR3aa: CASSLGEGLYGYTF
abundance: once; d_gene: .; j_gene: TRBJ1-5; v_gene: TRBV5-1; CDR3nt: TGCGCCAGCAGTCGTTGGGGGGTTGGACAGCCCCAGCATTTT; CDR3aa: CASSRWGVGQPQHF
abundance: .; d_gene: .; j_gene: TRBJ2-3; v_gene: TRBV3-1/TRBV3-2; CDR3nt: TGTGCCAGCAGCCATCTGGGGACCACAGATACGCAGTATTTT; CDR3aa: CASSHLGTTDTQYF
abundance: .; d_gene: TRBD1; j_gene: TRBJ2-2; v_gene: TRBV7-3; CDR3nt: TGTGCCAGCAGCGGGAGGCAGGGGGCGCGCACCGGGGAGCTGTTTTTT; CDR3aa: CASSGRQGARTGELFF
abundance: .; d_gene: TRBD2; j_gene: TRBJ2-3; v_gene: TRBV7-9; CDR3nt: TGTGCCAGCAGCTTAGGGGGACTAGCACTGGTAATGGATACGCAGTATTTT; CDR3aa: CASSLGGLALVMDTQYF
abundance: .; d_gene: TRBD1; j_gene: TRBJ2-2; v_gene: TRBV19; CDR3nt: TGTGCCAGTAGCAAAGGGACAGGGGTAGGTCCCGGGGAGCTGTTTTTT; CDR3aa: CASSKGTGVGPGELFF